One and the same sample provided the 2 T cell receptor beta chains below, sequenced in a study of blood T cells in healthy people across ages. Sample-barcoded 5' priming and a J-beta primer mix drove a second PCR of roughly 6 to 12 cycles. TCRdb reprocessed the 5' RACE reads with MiXCR, giving one entry per CDR3 protein. There are hundreds of thousands of distinct CDR3 sequences in the sample; 40% to 65% occur only once, and approximately 15% lies in the top ten. The source material was blood. These receptors all come from a woman aged 80 or over in good health.

In its sample, this clonotype was seen many times. The chain joins TRBV18 to TRBJ2-1; tentatively, D is TRBD1 (5 bases). Trimming shortened V by 4 bases and J by 10 bases, and 11 bases separated the two germline ends. The CDR3 is 12 amino acids. Germline values: CDR1 KGHSH, CDR2 LQKENI. CDR3 coding DNA: TGTGCCAGCTCACTCTCACAGGAAGAGCAGTTCTTC. This translates into CASSLSQEEQFF.

This clonotype came up many times. This chain links TRBV7-9 with TRBJ2-1; D is uncertain. CDR3 size: 13 residues. V gave up 1 base and J gave up 8 bases, with 9 bases separating them. CDR1 and CDR2 from the germline V gene are SEHNR and FQNEAQ (reference sequence). As DNA, the CDR3 is TGTGCCAGCAGCTTAGGGGTACGGTATGAGCAGTTCTTC. This sequence encodes CASSLGVRYEQFF.